This T cell receptor beta chain originates from a study of T cell changes during pregnancy in multiple sclerosis. The assay was immunoSEQ multiplex PCR, and TCRdb's table has in-frame clones only and misses some. The sample lists 50,000 to 60,000 clones, 70% to 90% occurring once. The sequence was collected from a female donor with multiple sclerosis, enrolled in a pregnancy study. The sequencing used CD4+ T cells from peripheral blood mononuclear cells, collected in the first trimester of pregnancy.

Here the CDR3 reads CASSTPLDFADTQYF. For the CDR3, the DNA is TGTGCCAGCAGCACTCCCCTTGATTTCGCAGATACGCAGTATTTT. This chain connects TRBV7-2 to TRBJ2-3; D is unclear. Trimming removed 5 bases at V and 4 bases at J, with 16 bases between. The CDR3 has 15 amino acids. Germline CDR1 reads SGHTA; CDR2 reads FQGNSA.